The 8 T cell receptor beta chains reported below all come from one sample, sequenced in a study of T cell repertoires in cytomegalovirus infection. No antigen is known for these receptors. TCRdb reprocessed the reads via MiXCR and lists one record per CDR3 protein. The sample holds some 920,000 distinct CDR3 sequences, less than 40% seen once. Material: cultured CD8+ T cells from PBMCs, obtained from culture after CMV antigen stimulation. The receptors come from a human donor in good health (CMV status not recorded). Some clones in this sample may be carry-over from other donors' samples.

This chain joins TRBV27 and TRBJ2-1, with 14 bases that match TRBD2. CDR1 is MNHEY and CDR2 is SMNVEV in the germline V gene (reference sequence). V shed 11 bases, J shed 6 bases, and the junction held 6 bases outside the gene matches. This CDR3 has 14 residues. The CDR3 spells CASRLAGGPNEQFF. In DNA form, the CDR3 reads TGTGCCTCCCGACTAGCGGGGGGGCCCAATGAGCAGTTCTTC.

The CDR3 loop is CASSIWDSPQETQYF. DNA for the CDR3: TGTGCCAGTAGTATATGGGACAGCCCTCAAGAGACCCAGTACTTC. The rearrangement uses TRBV19 and TRBJ2-5, with TRBD1 matching over 7 bases. Germline V gene data show CDR1 as LNHDA and CDR2 as SQIVND (reference sequence). J lost 2 bases, V lost 2 bases, and 5 bases had no gene match. The CDR3 extends over 15 amino acids. The full variable domain, completed using reference TRBV19 and TRBJ2-5, is DGGITQSPKYLFRKEGQNVTLSCEQNLNHDAMYWYRQDPGQGLRLIYYSQIVNDFQKGDIAEGYSVSREKKESFPLTVTSAQKNPTAFYLCASSIWDSPQETQYFGPGTRLLVL.

This clonotype has only a few counts. The gene calls are TRBV2 and TRBJ2-7; no clear D. The CDR3 covers 8 residues. The germline V gene encodes CDR1 SNHLY and CDR2 FYNNEI. V was cut by 3 bases and J by 12 bases, with 3 bases left in between. The CDR3: CASSEVYF. CDR3 DNA: TGTGCCAGCAGTGAGGTGTACTTC.

The table lists this clonotype with many counts. V is TRBV7-6 and J is TRBJ2-1; 7 positions agree with TRBD2. The CDR3 is 18 residues long. Germline CDR1 reads SGHVS; CDR2 reads FNYEAQ. Trimming removed 1 base from V and 3 bases from J; junction bases left unmatched: 12. In DNA form, the CDR3 reads TGTGCCAGCAGCTTAGGGGGGGAAAGCGGGGACTTCTACAATGAGCAGTTCTTC. This codes for CASSLGGESGDFYNEQFF.

This clonotype came up many times. At one of its ends the junction is not consistent with the germline gene, which may arise from a read error. The gene calls are TRBV7-2 and TRBJ1-1, with 8 positions matching TRBD1. Looked up from germline, CDR1 is SGHTA and CDR2 is FQGNSA. The CDR3 is made up of 15 amino acids. CDR3 loop: CASSLGPGGMSEAFF. The CDR3, as DNA: TGTGCCAGCAGCTTAGGGCCAGGGGGCATGTCTGAGGCTTTCTTT.

The genes are TRBV27 and TRBJ1-3, with D possibly TRBD1 on 6 matching bases. Germline values: CDR1 MNHEY, CDR2 SMNVEV (reference sequence). V gave up 0 bases and J gave up 0 bases, with 15 bases separating them. The CDR3 length is 18 residues. CDR3 sequence reads: CASSLSFPRGGSGNTIYF. CDR3 DNA: TGTGCCAGCAGTTTATCTTTCCCGCGAGGGGGCTCTGGAAACACCATATATTTT.

V gene TRBV10-3 combines with J gene TRBJ1-2, with D possibly being TRBD1 (5 bases). Trimming took off 6 bases at V and 5 bases at J, with 19 bases between the two ends. Germline V gene lookup returns CDR1 ENHRY and CDR2 SYGVKD. The CDR3 runs to 15 residues. The CDR3 DNA reads TGTGCCATCAGCGAGGGACTCAGGACCCTTTATGGCTACACCTTC. Translating gives CAISEGLRTLYGYTF.

This clonotype was recorded only once. This chain connects TRBV11-2 to TRBJ2-7; D is uncertain. Trimming stripped 0 bases from V and 3 bases from J, with 9 bases between. This CDR3 is 14 amino acids long. Per the germline V gene, CDR1 is SGHAT and CDR2 is FQNNGV. Here the CDR3 reads CASSLDLGSYEQYV. CDR3 DNA: TGTGCCAGCAGCTTAGATCTTGGCAGCTACGAGCAGTACGTC.